These 32 T cell receptor beta chains were all obtained from the same sample, sequenced in a study of T cells in Graves' hyperthyroidism and ophthalmopathy. Amplified TCR beta CDR3 regions came from RNA transcripts. The HTBI primer set served for first-round RT-PCR of the TCR CDR3. Via MiXCR, TCRdb re-called the multiplex PCR reads, giving one row per CDR3 protein. The data show roughly 550,000 distinct CDR3 sequences, around 15% seen once. Sequences were obtained from blood. These receptors originate from a woman between 25 and 40 years old with Graves' ophthalmopathy.

This clonotype showed up just a few times. The gene calls are TRBV28 and TRBJ1-4; D may be TRBD1 (6 bases). The CDR3 loop spans 14 amino acids. In germline, CDR1 is MDHEN, CDR2 SYDVKM. V lost 8 bases to trimming and J lost 5 bases, with 15 bases between them. The CDR3 DNA sequence: TGTGCCAGCTCGGATTCCGGGACAAATGAAAAACTGTTTTTT. Encoded protein: CASSDSGTNEKLFF.

CDR3: CASSHESTGSPGNTIYF. In DNA, the CDR3 is TGCGCCAGCAGCCATGAATCAACAGGTTCCCCCGGAAACACCATATATTTT. The chain links TRBV4-3 to TRBJ1-3; possibly TRBD1 for D (5 bases). CDR3 length: 17 amino acids. CDR1 and CDR2 (germline): LGHNA, YSLEER. Trimming left V 3 bases short and J 4 bases short, with 19 bases between.

The table lists this clonotype with many counts. The chain links TRBV29-1 to TRBJ1-1, with a weak D call TRBD1 (6 bases). CDR3 length equals 13 residues. Trimming took off 3 bases at V and 0 bases at J, with 8 bases between the two ends. Germline CDR1 reads SQVTM; CDR2 reads ANQGSEA. The CDR3 DNA reads TGCAGCGTTGACGGACAGATGAACACTGAAGCTTTCTTT. It yields the protein CSVDGQMNTEAFF.

This clonotype turned up a few times. V is TRBV7-9 and J is TRBJ2-3; D is uncertain. The V end was cut by 2 bases, the J end by 0 bases, with 15 bases between. This CDR3 contains 17 residues. Germline V gives CDR1 SEHNR, CDR2 FQNEAQ (reference sequence). This chain's CDR3 is CASSLQAGSSSTDTQYF. DNA for the CDR3: TGTGCCAGCAGCTTACAGGCAGGCTCCTCTAGCACAGATACGCAGTATTTT.

This clonotype was detected ten times or more. The rearrangement links TRBV12-3 or TRBV12-4 to TRBJ1-5; tentative D call: TRBD1 (6 bases). This CDR3 has 15 amino acids. V dropped 6 bases and J dropped 2 bases, with 14 bases sitting between them. CDR3 DNA: TGTGCCAGCAGGAAGACAGGCGGGGGCAATCAGCCCCAGCATTTT. Amino acid sequence: CASRKTGGGNQPQHF.

The V and J genes are TRBV29-1 and TRBJ2-1; the D gene is possibly TRBD2 (5 bases). The CDR3 has 14 amino acids. The V end was cut by 0 bases, the J end by 0 bases, with 6 bases between. Looked up from germline, CDR1 is SQVTM and CDR2 is ANQGSEA. The CDR3 DNA is TGCAGCGTTGAAGACCGGGACTCCTACAATGAGCAGTTCTTC. This codes for CSVEDRDSYNEQFF.

This clonotype was detected only a few times. The chain has TRBV5-6 and TRBJ2-2; D unclear. The germline V and J ends were trimmed by 1 base and 1 base, with 8 bases remaining between them. The CDR3 loop spans 15 amino acids. From germline, CDR1 is SGHDT and CDR2 YYEEEE. Here the CDR3 DNA reads TGTGCCAGCAGCTTGATAGCTTTGAACACCGGGGAGCTGTTTTTT. It encodes CASSLIALNTGELFF. The full variable domain, its missing parts supplied by reference TRBV5-6 and TRBJ2-2, is DAGVTQSPTHLIKTRGQQVTLRCSPKSGHDTVSWYQQALGQGPQFIFQYYEEEERQRGNFPDRFSGHQFPNYSSELNVNALLLGDSALYLCASSLIALNTGELFFGEGSRLTVL.

This clonotype occurred many times. The chain recombines TRBV7-2 with TRBJ2-1; D call uncertain. The germline V gene encodes CDR1 SGHTA and CDR2 FQGNSA. This CDR3 is 14 amino acids long. Trimming cost V 2 bases and J 1 base, with 6 bases left between them. The CDR3 region is CASSLQGSYNEQFF. The CDR3 nucleotides are TGTGCCAGCAGCTTACAAGGATCCTACAATGAGCAGTTCTTC.

The sample holds a few counts of this clonotype. This chain joins TRBV12-3 or TRBV12-4 and TRBJ1-3, with unresolved D. The CDR3 spans 16 residues. The V end lost 2 bases, the J end lost 2 bases, and 13 bases lay between the germline ends. For the CDR3, the DNA is TGTGCCAGCAGTTTACGAGGTGAAAGTGCTGGAAACACCATATATTTT. Translated, it gives CASSLRGESAGNTIYF.

This clonotype has a count of ten or more. The chain couples TRBV10-3 to TRBJ1-6; 9 positions match TRBD1. V trimming: 9 bases; J trimming: 10 bases; junction bases outside the gene matches: 10. The CDR3 consists of 14 residues. Germline loops: CDR1 ENHRY, CDR2 SYGVKD. In DNA form, the CDR3 reads TGTGCCATATCAGAGGGACAGGGCAACTCACCCCTCCACTTT. This codes for CAISEGQGNSPLHF.

Here the CDR3 reads CASRGGQGGSSPLHF. In DNA, the CDR3 is TGTGCCAGCAGGGGGGGTCAGGGAGGTAGTTCACCCCTCCACTTT. V gene TRBV25-1 combines with J gene TRBJ1-6; tentatively, D is TRBD1 (5 bases). Trimming pared 6 bases from V and 9 bases from J, leaving 18 bases between. Per the germline V gene, CDR1 is MGHDK and CDR2 is SYGVNS. The CDR3 contains 15 residues.

The CDR3 DNA reads as TGTGCCAGCAGTTACTATGAGACCCAGTACTTC. Residues: CASSYYETQYF. This sequence joins TRBV6-5 and TRBJ2-5; no clear D gene. V was shortened by 1 base and J by 5 bases, with 2 bases between the two germline ends. CDR1 and CDR2 (germline): MNHEY, SVGAGI. This CDR3 has 11 residues.

This chain joins TRBV24-1 and TRBJ1-4, with 7 bases fitting TRBD1. Germline loops: CDR1 KGHDR, CDR2 SFDVKD. The CDR3 covers 13 residues. Trimming cost V 3 bases and J 8 bases; bases outside gene matches: 2. The CDR3 DNA sequence: TGTGCCACCAGTGATGTGACAGGGGAAAAACTGTTTTTT. Residues: CATSDVTGEKLFF.

In its sample, this clonotype was seen many times. The chain combines TRBV27 with TRBJ2-3, with TRBD2 as a possible D gene (5 bases). CDR1 is MNHEY, CDR2 SMNVEV, per germline (reference sequence). This CDR3 spans 14 amino acids. The V end lost 6 bases, the J end lost 4 bases, and 14 bases lay between the germline ends. CDR3 sequence (DNA): TGTGCCAGCAGCTGGACTGGAGCTCCAGATACGCAGTATTTT. Amino acid sequence: CASSWTGAPDTQYF.

The chain carries TRBV10-2 and TRBJ2-3; no firm D call. Germline V gene sequence: CDR1 WSHSY, CDR2 SAAADI. This CDR3 contains 14 residues. V was pared by 2 bases and J by 8 bases, with 14 bases between. CDR3 sequence: CASSEGQALGTQYF. CDR3 in DNA: TGCGCCAGCAGTGAGGGCCAGGCTCTTGGTACGCAGTATTTT.

V usage is TRBV6-1 and J usage is TRBJ2-2, with 13 bases that match TRBD2. The germline CDR1 and CDR2 sequences are MNHNS and SASEGT. V lost 6 bases and J lost 7; bases outside the gene matches: 5. The CDR3 extends over 15 amino acids. CDR3 amino acids: CASRAGTSGVGELFF. The CDR3 nucleotides are TGTGCCAGCAGGGCCGGGACTAGCGGGGTCGGGGAGCTGTTTTTT.

With regard to this clonotype: One end of the junction is discordant with germline, which a read error may explain. The J gene is TRBJ2-6, the V gene TRBV6-2 or TRBV6-3, with D unresolved. Germline lookup yields CDR1 MNHEY and CDR2 SVGEGT. This CDR3 has 14 amino acids. The CDR3 DNA reads as TGTGCCTGCAGTGACCCTGCTGGGGCCAACGTCCTGACTTTC. It is translated as CACSDPAGANVLTF.

This clonotype was recorded a few times. CDR3 sequence: CASSESRGSPDTQYF. As DNA, the CDR3 is TGTGCCAGCAGTGAATCTCGGGGTAGCCCAGATACGCAGTATTTT. The chain recombines TRBV6-1 with TRBJ2-3; D is possibly TRBD2 (5 bases). V was pared by 2 bases and J by 4 bases, with 13 bases between. Germline loops: CDR1 MNHNS, CDR2 SASEGT. The CDR3 consists of 15 residues.

At least ten counts were recorded for this clonotype. V gene TRBV3-1 combines with J gene TRBJ1-5; 7 positions match TRBD1. The trim removed 3 bases at V and 0 bases at J, leaving 14 bases unmatched. This CDR3 has 19 residues. The germline V gene has CDR1 LGHDT and CDR2 YNNKEL (reference sequence). In DNA form, the CDR3 reads TGTGCCAGCAGCCATCCCCAGAGGGACAGACAATATAGCAATCAGCCCCAGCATTTT. Its protein product is CASSHPQRDRQYSNQPQHF.

This clonotype was seen a few times. The V and J genes are TRBV9 and TRBJ2-5, with TRBD2 matching 10 bases. Trimming removed 3 bases from V and 5 bases from J; junction bases left unmatched: 7. The V gene's germline CDR1 is SGDLS and CDR2 YYNGEE. The CDR3 is made up of 15 amino acids. The CDR3 nucleotides read TGTGCCAGCAGCGCCTCACTAGCGGGACGTGAGACCCAGTACTTC. This encodes CASSASLAGRETQYF. Together with reference TRBV9 and TRBJ2-5, the CDR3 gives the full variable domain: DSGVTQTPKHLITATGQRVTLRCSPRSGDLSVYWYQQSLDQGLQFLIQYYNGEERAKGNILERFSAQQFPDLHSELNLSSLELGDSALYFCASSASLAGRETQYFGPGTRLLVL.

The chain employs TRBV12-3 or TRBV12-4 and TRBJ2-7; 8 bases align to TRBD1. This CDR3 is built from 12 residues. V trimming: 1 base; J trimming: 12 bases; junction bases outside the gene matches: 5. The CDR3 DNA reads as TGTGCCAGCAGTTTAGGGACAGGGAGGCCGTACTTC. Its protein is CASSLGTGRPYF.

There are many counts of this clonotype. The genes are TRBV6-2 or TRBV6-3 and TRBJ1-2, with D perhaps TRBD1 (5 bases). The germline V gene has CDR1 MNHEY and CDR2 SVGEGT. V lost 0 bases to trimming and J lost 6 bases, with 17 bases between them. This CDR3 spans 16 amino acids. The CDR3 nucleotides are TGTGCCAGCAGTTACTCTAACTCCGGGACTCGGGATGGCTACACCTTC. It codes for CASSYSNSGTRDGYTF.

This clonotype was found many times. This chain links TRBV7-9 with TRBJ2-3; 7 bases are shared with TRBD2. The ends lost 3 bases at V and 3 bases at J; junction bases unmatched: 3. Germline V gene lookup returns CDR1 SEHNR and CDR2 FQNEAQ (reference sequence). This CDR3 has 14 residues. The DNA for the CDR3 is TGTGCCAGCAGCTTCCTAGCGGAGACAGATACGCAGTATTTT. It translates to CASSFLAETDTQYF.

This clonotype was detected ten times or more. The chain employs TRBV10-3 and TRBJ2-7; 7 bases fit TRBD1. CDR3 length: 11 amino acids. CDR1 ENHRY and CDR2 SYGVKD come from the germline V gene. V shed 5 bases, J shed 5 bases, and the junction held 0 bases outside the gene matches. CDR3 protein: CAISTGDEQYF. The CDR3 coding sequence is TGTGCCATCAGTACAGGGGACGAGCAGTACTTC.

The table lists this clonotype with many counts. The rearrangement joins TRBV30 to TRBJ2-1; 10 bases align to TRBD2. V shed 0 bases, J shed 12 bases, and the junction held 14 bases outside the gene matches. This CDR3 spans 16 amino acids. Germline V CDR1 and CDR2: GTSNPN, SVGIG (reference sequence). The CDR3 sequence is CAWSVLGLAGAGRQFF. In nucleotides, the CDR3 is TGTGCCTGGAGTGTACTAGGCCTAGCGGGAGCAGGAAGGCAGTTCTTC.

This clonotype was counted many times. The chain employs TRBV5-1 and TRBJ2-3, with no clear D. The CDR3 loop spans 14 amino acids. Trimming removed 0 bases from V and 2 bases from J, with 7 bases in between. CDR1 is SGHRS, CDR2 YFSETQ, per germline. Here the CDR3 reads CASSLGEITDTQYF. The CDR3 coding sequence is TGCGCCAGCAGCTTGGGGGAAATCACAGATACGCAGTATTTT. Looking up the rest from reference TRBV5-1 and TRBJ2-3 gives the full variable domain: KAGVTQTPRYLIKTRGQQVTLSCSPISGHRSVSWYQQTPGQGLQFLFEYFSETQRNKGNFPGRFSGRQFSNSRSEMNVSTLELGDSALYLCASSLGEITDTQYFGPGTRLTVL.

This clonotype was picked up many times. The chain joins TRBV29-1 to TRBJ2-1; TRBD1 matches at 8 bases. Looked up from germline, CDR1 is SQVTM and CDR2 is ANQGSEA. The CDR3 consists of 14 residues. V was pared by 6 bases and J by 8 bases, with 12 bases of the junction left unmatched. This CDR3 is CSVEDRDLMDEQFF. CDR3 coding DNA: TGCAGCGTGGAGGACAGGGATTTAATGGATGAGCAGTTCTTC.

This clonotype was observed many times. The chain couples TRBV5-1 to TRBJ2-1; D remains ambiguous. Trimming removed 0 bases from V and 3 bases from J, with 7 bases in between. The CDR3 contains 14 residues. CDR1 and CDR2 from the germline V gene are SGHRS and YFSETQ. CDR3 region: CASSLAASYNEQFF. In DNA form, the CDR3 reads TGCGCCAGCAGCTTGGCCGCTAGCTACAATGAGCAGTTCTTC.

This clonotype has more than one count but fewer than ten. The chain recombines TRBV29-1 with TRBJ2-1; 11 bases align to TRBD1. Germline CDR1 SQVTM, CDR2 ANQGSEA. This CDR3 comprises 14 residues. Trimming removed 7 bases from V and 6 bases from J; junction bases left unmatched: 8. CDR3 nucleotides: TGCAGCGGGGACCCCGGGACAGGGGGCAATGAGCAGTTCTTC. Translated: CSGDPGTGGNEQFF.

At least ten counts were recorded for this clonotype. The chain couples TRBV11-3 to TRBJ2-1, with a tentative D call TRBD2 (6 bases). Trimming left V 1 base short and J 5 bases short, with 21 bases between. The V gene's germline CDR1 is SGHNT and CDR2 YENEEA. The CDR3 is 18 amino acids. The CDR3 DNA reads TGTGCCAGCAGCTTAGGAGGGGCCGGGAGTTTGGGAAACAATGAGCAGTTCTTC. It yields the protein CASSLGGAGSLGNNEQFF.

The table lists this clonotype with many counts. The V gene is TRBV3-1, the J gene TRBJ2-7, with 7 bases matching TRBD1. CDR1 is LGHDT, CDR2 YNNKEL, per germline (reference sequence). The V segment lost 3 bases and the J segment 1 base; nucleotides outside the gene matches: 6. CDR3 length: 15 residues. CDR3 protein: CASSHSGRGSYEQYF. The CDR3 DNA reads as TGTGCCAGCAGCCATTCAGGCAGGGGGTCCTACGAGCAGTACTTC.

There are many counts of this clonotype. The rearrangement links TRBV30 to TRBJ1-2, with D perhaps TRBD1 (5 bases). This CDR3 region has 16 residues. Trimming shortened V by 2 bases and J by 4 bases, and 20 bases separated the two germline ends. CDR1 is GTSNPN, CDR2 SVGIG, per germline (reference sequence). The chain's CDR3 is CAWSRGVVTFTYGYTF. The CDR3 DNA sequence: TGTGCCTGGAGTCGGGGGGTAGTTACTTTTACCTATGGCTACACCTTC.